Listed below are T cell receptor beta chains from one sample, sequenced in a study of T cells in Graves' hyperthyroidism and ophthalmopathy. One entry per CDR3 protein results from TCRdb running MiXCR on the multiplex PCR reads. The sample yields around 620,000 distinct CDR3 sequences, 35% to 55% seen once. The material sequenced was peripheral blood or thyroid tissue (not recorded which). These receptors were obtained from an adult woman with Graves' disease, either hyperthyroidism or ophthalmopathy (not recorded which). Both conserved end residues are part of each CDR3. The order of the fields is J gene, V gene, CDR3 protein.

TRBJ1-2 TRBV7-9 CASSRALGGSKGYGYTF
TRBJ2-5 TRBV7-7 CASSFGSGQETQYF
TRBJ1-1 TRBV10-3 CAISDRTDEAFF
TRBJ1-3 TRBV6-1 CASSEAGTGFGNTIYF
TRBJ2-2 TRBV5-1 CASSLEGTPTGGELFF
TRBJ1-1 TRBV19 CASSLRTGAMNTEAFF
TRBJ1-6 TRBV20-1 CSARDGVLPLHF
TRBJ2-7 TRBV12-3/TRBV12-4 CASRPSTGREQYF
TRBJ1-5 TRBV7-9 CASSPSQRGTGVQPQHF
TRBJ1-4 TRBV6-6 CASSRRNEKLFF
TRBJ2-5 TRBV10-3 CATSKEGMMETQYF
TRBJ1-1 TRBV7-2 CASSLRETEAFF
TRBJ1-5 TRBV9 CASTTWTASSNQPQHF
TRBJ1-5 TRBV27 CASRRYYSNQPQHF
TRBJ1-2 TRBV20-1 CSAGVEGTSNYGYTF
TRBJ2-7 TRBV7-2 CASSLLGTPTYEQYF
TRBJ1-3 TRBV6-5 CASKQDRWGNTIYF
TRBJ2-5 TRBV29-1 CSVGGGGVETQYF
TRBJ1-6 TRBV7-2 CASSSNPGSPLHF
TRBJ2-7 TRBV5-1 CASSLEPGFVYEQYF
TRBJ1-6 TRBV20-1 CSARGRGSPLHF
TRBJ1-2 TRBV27 CASGTVYGYTF
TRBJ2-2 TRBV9 CASSATGSTGELFF
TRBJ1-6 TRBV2 CAGNSGTHNSPLHF
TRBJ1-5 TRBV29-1 CSVGGAGGDQHF
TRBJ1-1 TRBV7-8 CASSFLTGVNTEAFF
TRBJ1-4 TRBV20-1 CSATSEHYVATNEKLFF
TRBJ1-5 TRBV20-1 CSARERQNQPQHF
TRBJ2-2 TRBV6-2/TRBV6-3 CASSSSGSDTGELFF
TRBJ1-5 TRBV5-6 CASSLEAYSNQPQHF